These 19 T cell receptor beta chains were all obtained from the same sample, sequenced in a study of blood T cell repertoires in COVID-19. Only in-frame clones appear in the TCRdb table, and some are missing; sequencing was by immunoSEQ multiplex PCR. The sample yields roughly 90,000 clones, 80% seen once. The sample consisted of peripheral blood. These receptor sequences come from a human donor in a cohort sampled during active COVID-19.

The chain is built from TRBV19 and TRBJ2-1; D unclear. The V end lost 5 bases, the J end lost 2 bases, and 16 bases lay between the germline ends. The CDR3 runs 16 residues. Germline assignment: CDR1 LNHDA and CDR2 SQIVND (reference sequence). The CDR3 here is CASSVLNSQTYNEQFF. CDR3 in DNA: TGTGCCAGTAGTGTTCTGAACAGCCAAACCTACAATGAGCAGTTCTTC.

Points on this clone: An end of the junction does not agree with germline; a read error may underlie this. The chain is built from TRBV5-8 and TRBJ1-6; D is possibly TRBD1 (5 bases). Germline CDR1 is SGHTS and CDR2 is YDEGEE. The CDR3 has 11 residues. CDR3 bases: TGTGCCAGCAGTTTGGGCAGGGTTTCGCACTTT. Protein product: CASSLGRVSHF.

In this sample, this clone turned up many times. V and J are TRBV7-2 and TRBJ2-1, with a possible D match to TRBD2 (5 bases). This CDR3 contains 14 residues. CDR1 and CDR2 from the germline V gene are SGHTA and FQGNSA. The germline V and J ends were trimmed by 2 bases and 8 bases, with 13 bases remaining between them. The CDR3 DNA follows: TGTGCCAGCAGCTTAAGAGCGGCGAACGATGAGCAGTTCTTC. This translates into CASSLRAANDEQFF.

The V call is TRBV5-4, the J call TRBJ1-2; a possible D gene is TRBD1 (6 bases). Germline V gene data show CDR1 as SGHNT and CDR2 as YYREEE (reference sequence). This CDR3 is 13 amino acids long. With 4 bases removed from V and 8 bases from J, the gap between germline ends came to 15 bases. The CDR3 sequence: CASSLQGIRGYTF. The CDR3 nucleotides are TGTGCCAGCAGCCTACAGGGAATTAGGGGCTACACCTTC.

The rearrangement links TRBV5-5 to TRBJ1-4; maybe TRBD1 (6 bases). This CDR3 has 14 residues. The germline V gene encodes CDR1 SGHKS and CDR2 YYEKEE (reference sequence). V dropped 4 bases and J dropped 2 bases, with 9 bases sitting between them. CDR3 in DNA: TGTGCCAGCAGCCCACAGGGCACTAATGAAAAACTGTTTTTT. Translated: CASSPQGTNEKLFF.

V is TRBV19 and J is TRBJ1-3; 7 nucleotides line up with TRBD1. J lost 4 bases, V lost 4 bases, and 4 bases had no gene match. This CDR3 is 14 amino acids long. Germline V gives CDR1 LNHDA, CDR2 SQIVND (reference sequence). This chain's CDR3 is CASSTTGTGNTIYF. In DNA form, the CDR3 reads TGTGCCAGTAGTACGACAGGGACGGGAAACACCATATATTTT.

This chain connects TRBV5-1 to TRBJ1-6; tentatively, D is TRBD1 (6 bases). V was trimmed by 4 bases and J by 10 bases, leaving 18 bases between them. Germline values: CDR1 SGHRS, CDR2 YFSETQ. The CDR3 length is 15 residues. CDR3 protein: CASSNSTGRGSPLHF. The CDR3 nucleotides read TGCGCCAGCAGCAATTCGACAGGTAGAGGATCACCCCTCCACTTT.

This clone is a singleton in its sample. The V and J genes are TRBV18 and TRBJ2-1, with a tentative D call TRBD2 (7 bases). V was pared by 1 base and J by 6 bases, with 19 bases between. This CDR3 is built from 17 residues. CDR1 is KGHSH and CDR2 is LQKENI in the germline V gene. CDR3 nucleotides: TGTGCCAGCTCACCACAAGGGGGGGCCTCGAGGGTCAATGAGCAGTTCTTC. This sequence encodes CASSPQGGASRVNEQFF. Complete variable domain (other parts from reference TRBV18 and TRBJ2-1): NAGVMQNPRHLVRRRGQEARLRCSPMKGHSHVYWYRQLPEEGLKFMVYLQKENIIDESGMPKERFSAEFPKEGPSILRIQQVVRGDSAAYFCASSPQGGASRVNEQFFGPGTRLTVL.

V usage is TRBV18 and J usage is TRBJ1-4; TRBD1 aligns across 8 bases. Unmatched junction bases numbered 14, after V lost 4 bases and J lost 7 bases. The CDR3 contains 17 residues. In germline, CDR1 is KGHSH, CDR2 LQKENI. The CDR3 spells CASSLIAPGQGGEKLFF. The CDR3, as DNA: TGTGCCAGCTCACTCATCGCACCTGGACAGGGTGGTGAAAAACTGTTTTTT.

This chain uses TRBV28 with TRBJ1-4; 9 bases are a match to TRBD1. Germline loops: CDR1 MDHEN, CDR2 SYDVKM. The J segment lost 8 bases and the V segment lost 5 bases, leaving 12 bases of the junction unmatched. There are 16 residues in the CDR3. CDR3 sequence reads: CASSQPLGTGNEKLFF. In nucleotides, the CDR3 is TGTGCCAGCAGTCAACCCCTCGGGACAGGGAACGAAAAACTGTTTTTT.

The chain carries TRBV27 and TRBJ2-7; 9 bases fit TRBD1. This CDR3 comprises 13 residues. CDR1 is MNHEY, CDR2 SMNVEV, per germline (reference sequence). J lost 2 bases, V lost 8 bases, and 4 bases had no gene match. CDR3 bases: TGTGCCAGCGTGGGACAGGGAACCTACGAGCAGTACTTC. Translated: CASVGQGTYEQYF.

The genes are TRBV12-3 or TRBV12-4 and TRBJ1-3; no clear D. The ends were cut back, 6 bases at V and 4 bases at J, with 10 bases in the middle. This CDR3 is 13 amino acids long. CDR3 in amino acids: CASRGGIGNTIYF. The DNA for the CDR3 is TGTGCCAGCAGGGGAGGAATAGGAAACACCATATATTTT.

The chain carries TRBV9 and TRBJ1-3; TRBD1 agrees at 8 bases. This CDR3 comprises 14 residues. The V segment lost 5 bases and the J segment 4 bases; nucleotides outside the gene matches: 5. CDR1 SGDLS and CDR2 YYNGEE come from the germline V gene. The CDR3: CASSLDRGGNTIYF. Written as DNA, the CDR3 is TGTGCCAGCAGTCTAGACAGGGGAGGAAACACCATATATTTT.

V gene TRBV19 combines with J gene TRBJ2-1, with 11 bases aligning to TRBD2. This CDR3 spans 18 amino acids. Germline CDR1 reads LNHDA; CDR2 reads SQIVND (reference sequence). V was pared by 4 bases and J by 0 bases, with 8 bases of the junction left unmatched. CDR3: CASSTGLAGGSSYNEQFF. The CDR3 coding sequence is TGTGCCAGTAGTACAGGACTAGCGGGCGGGAGCTCCTACAATGAGCAGTTCTTC.

The CDR3, as DNA: TGTGCCAGCAGTGAACTAGCGGGAGCTACGCAGTATTTT. Encoded protein: CASSELAGATQYF. V and J are TRBV2 and TRBJ2-3, with TRBD2 matching over 10 bases. Germline CDR1 is SNHLY and CDR2 is FYNNEI. The CDR3 runs 13 residues. The V gene end was trimmed by 2 bases and the J gene end by 8 bases; junction bases not matched to a gene: 1.

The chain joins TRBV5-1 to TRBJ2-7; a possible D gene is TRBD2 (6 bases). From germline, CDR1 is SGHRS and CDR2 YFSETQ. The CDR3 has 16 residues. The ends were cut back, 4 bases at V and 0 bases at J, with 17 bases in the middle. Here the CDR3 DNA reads TGCGCCAGCAGCCCTCCGCGGGGCGACCTCTCCTACGAGCAGTACTTC. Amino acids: CASSPPRGDLSYEQYF.

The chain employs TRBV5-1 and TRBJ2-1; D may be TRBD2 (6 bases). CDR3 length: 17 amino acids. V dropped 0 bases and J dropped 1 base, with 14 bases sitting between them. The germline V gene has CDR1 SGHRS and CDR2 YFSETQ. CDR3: CASSLANGRRSYNEQFF. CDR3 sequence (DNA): TGCGCCAGCAGCTTGGCCAACGGGAGAAGGTCCTACAATGAGCAGTTCTTC. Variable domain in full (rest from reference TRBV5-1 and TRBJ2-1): KAGVTQTPRYLIKTRGQQVTLSCSPISGHRSVSWYQQTPGQGLQFLFEYFSETQRNKGNFPGRFSGRQFSNSRSEMNVSTLELGDSALYLCASSLANGRRSYNEQFFGPGTRLTVL.

CDR3 DNA sequence: TGTGCCAGCACTCGACTAGCGGGAGCTGAGCAGTTCTTC. Its protein product is CASTRLAGAEQFF. This chain uses TRBV2 with TRBJ2-1, with 12 bases aligning to TRBD2. CDR1 and CDR2 (germline): SNHLY, FYNNEI. V lost 7 bases, J lost 9 bases, and 4 bases stayed unmatched. The CDR3 contains 13 residues.

This CDR3 is CASAGQGDNQPQHF. The DNA for the CDR3 is TGTGCCAGCGCGGGGCAGGGAGACAATCAGCCCCAGCATTTT. The rearrangement links TRBV28 to TRBJ1-5, with D perhaps TRBD1 (5 bases). The germline V and J ends were trimmed by 8 bases and 3 bases, with 14 bases remaining between them. The CDR3 runs 14 residues. From germline, CDR1 is MDHEN and CDR2 SYDVKM.